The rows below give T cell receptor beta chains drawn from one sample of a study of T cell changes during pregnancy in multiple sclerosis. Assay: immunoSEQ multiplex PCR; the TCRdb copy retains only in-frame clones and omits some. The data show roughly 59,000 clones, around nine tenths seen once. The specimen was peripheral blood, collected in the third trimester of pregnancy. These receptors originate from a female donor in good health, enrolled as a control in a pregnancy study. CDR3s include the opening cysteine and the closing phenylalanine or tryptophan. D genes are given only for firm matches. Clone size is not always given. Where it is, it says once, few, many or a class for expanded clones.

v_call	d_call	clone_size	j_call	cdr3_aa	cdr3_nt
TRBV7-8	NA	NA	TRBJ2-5	CASSLVVRGETQYF	TGTGCCAGCAGCTTAGTTGTCAGGGGAGAGACCCAGTACTTC
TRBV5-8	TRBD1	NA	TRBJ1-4	CASSFYRGWDEKLFF	TGTGCCAGCAGCTTCTACAGGGGTTGGGATGAAAAACTGTTTTTT
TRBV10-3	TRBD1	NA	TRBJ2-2	CAIRPGQANTGELFF	TGTGCCATCAGACCGGGACAGGCTAACACCGGGGAGCTGTTTTTT
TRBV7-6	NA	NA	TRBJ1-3	CASRRGGPFSGNTIYF	TGTGCCAGCAGGAGGGGGGGGCCTTTCTCTGGAAACACCATATATTTT
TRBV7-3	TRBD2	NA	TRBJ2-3	CASSPRPGGFGSTDTQYF	TGTGCCAGCAGCCCCCGGCCGGGGGGTTTTGGTTCTACAGATACGCAGTATTTT
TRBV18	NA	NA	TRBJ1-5	CASSPRSGASDSNQPQHF	TGTGCCAGCTCACCCAGGTCAGGTGCGTCCGATAGCAATCAGCCCCAGCATTTT
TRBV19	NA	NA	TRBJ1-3	CASSRDSGNTIYF	TGTGCCAGTAGCCGTGACAGTGGAAACACCATATATTTT
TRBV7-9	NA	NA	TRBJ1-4	CASSWGTGNEKLFF	TGTGCCAGCAGCTGGGGTACAGGGAATGAAAAACTGTTTTTT
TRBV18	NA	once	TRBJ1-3	CASSPLGTLGPGNTIYF	TGTGCCAGCTCACCACTAGGCACCCTTGGGCCTGGAAACACCATATATTTT
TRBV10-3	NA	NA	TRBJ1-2	CAISDSGSYGYTF	TGTGCCATCAGTGATTCCGGGAGCTATGGCTACACCTTC
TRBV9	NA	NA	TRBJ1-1	CASSAGTPEAFF	TGTGCCAGCAGCGCGGGAACCCCTGAAGCTTTCTTT
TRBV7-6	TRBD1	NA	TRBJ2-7	CASSPGTGYMEQYF	TGTGCCAGCAGCCCCGGGACAGGCTATATGGAGCAGTACTTC
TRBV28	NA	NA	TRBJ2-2	CASSLRQTTGELFF	TGTGCCAGCAGTTTAAGACAAACCACCGGGGAGCTGTTTTTT
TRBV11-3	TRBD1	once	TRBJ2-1	CASSPRTGYNEQFF	TGTGCCAGCAGCCCACGGACAGGCTACAATGAGCAGTTCTTC
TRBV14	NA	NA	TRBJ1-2	CASSQGQGSGYTF	TGTGCCAGCAGCCAAGGTCAGGGGAGTGGCTACACCTTC
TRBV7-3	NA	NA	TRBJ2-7	CASSSGHHYEQYF	TGTGCCAGCAGCTCCGGACACCACTACGAGCAGTACTTC
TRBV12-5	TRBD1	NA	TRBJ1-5	CASGPRGLGNQPQHF	TGTGCTAGTGGTCCGAGGGGGCTGGGCAATCAGCCCCAGCATTTT
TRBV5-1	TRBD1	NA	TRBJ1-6	CASRRDRGNSPLHF	TGCGCCAGCCGCCGGGACAGGGGAAATTCACCCCTCCACTTT
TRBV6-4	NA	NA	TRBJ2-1	CASRFIFTRDNEQFF	TGTGCCAGCAGGTTCATTTTCACGCGGGACAATGAGCAGTTCTTC
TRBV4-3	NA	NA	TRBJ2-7	CASSQEVVRYEQYF	TGCGCCAGCAGCCAAGAAGTGGTGAGGTACGAGCAGTACTTC
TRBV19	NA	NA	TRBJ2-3	CASSIVISAAFAYF	TGTGCCAGTAGTATAGTAATCTCTGCGGCCTTCGCGTATTTT
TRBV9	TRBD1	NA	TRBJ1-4	CASGAGGPDGLFF	TGTGCCTCCGGGGCAGGGGGCCCCGACGGACTGTTTTTT
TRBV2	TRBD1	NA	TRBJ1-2	CASSDREFTF	TGTGCCAGCTCGGACAGGGAATTCACCTTC
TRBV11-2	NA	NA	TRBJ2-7	CASSLPGEQYF	TGTGCCAGCAGCCTACCAGGGGAGCAGTACTTC
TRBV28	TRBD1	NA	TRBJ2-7	CASSLARGQGMSSYEQYF	TGTGCCAGCAGTTTAGCCCGGGGACAGGGGATGAGCTCCTACGAGCAGTACTTC
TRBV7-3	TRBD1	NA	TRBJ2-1	CASSSGQGYNEQFF	TGTGCCAGCAGCTCGGGACAGGGCTACAATGAGCAGTTCTTC
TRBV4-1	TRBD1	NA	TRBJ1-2	CASSSGQPYGYTF	TGCGCCAGCAGCTCGGGACAGCCCTATGGCTACACCTTC
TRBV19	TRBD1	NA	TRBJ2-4	CASREGGRDIQYF	TGTGCCAGTAGGGAAGGGGGCAGGGACATTCAGTACTTC
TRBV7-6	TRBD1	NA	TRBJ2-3	CASSRQGELDTQYF	TGTGCCAGCAGCCGACAGGGGGAGTTGGATACGCAGTATTTT
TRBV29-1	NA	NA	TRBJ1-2	CSVVRGYDPYGYTF	TGCAGCGTTGTCAGGGGCTACGACCCTTATGGCTACACCTTC
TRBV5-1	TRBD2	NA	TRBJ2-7	CASSFETSGSYEQYF	TGCGCCAGCAGCTTCGAAACTAGCGGATCCTACGAGCAGTACTTC
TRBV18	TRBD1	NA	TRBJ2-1	CASSRRTGENNEQFF	TGTGCCAGCTCACGCCGGACAGGGGAAAACAATGAGCAGTTCTTC
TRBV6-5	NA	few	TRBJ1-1	CASSYVGGDTEAFF	TGTGCCAGCAGTTACGTCGGGGGTGACACTGAAGCTTTCTTT
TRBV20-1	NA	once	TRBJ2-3	CSASYTQYF	TGCAGTGCTAGCTATACGCAGTATTTT
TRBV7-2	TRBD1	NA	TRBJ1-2	CASSGRQGLNYGYTF	TGTGCCAGCTCCGGGAGACAGGGCCTTAACTATGGCTACACCTTC
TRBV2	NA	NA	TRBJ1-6	CASSGTPYNSPLHF	TGTGCCAGCAGTGGGACACCGTATAATTCACCCCTCCACTTT
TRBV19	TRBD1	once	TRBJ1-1	CASSASRDSHTEAFF	TGTGCCAGTAGTGCAAGCCGGGACAGCCACACTGAAGCTTTCTTT
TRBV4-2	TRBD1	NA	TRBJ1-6	CASSQDKPSRGQFSYNSPLHF	TGTGCCAGCAGCCAAGATAAGCCGAGCAGGGGGCAGTTTTCCTATAATTCACCCCTCCACTTT
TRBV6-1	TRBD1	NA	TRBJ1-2	CASRLDRAHGYTF	TGTGCCAGCAGGTTGGACAGGGCCCATGGCTACACCTTC
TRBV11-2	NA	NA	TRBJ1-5	CASSPERHSNQPQHF	TGTGCCAGCAGCCCGGAACGACATTCCAATCAGCCCCAGCATTTT